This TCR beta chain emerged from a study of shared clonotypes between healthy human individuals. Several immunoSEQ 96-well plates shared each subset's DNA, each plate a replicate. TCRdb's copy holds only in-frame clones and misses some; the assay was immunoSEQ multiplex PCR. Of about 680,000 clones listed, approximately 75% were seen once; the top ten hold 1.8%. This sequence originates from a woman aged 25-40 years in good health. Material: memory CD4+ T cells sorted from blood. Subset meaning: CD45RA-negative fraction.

CDR3 DNA sequence: TGTGCCAGCAGTGAATGGGACATCTATGGCTACACCTTC. Translation gives CASSEWDIYGYTF. The chain recombines TRBV6-1 with TRBJ1-2, with D possibly TRBD1 on 6 matching bases. V was shortened by 2 bases and J by 4 bases, with 8 bases between the two germline ends. There are 13 residues in the CDR3. Germline V gene sequence: CDR1 MNHNS, CDR2 SASEGT.